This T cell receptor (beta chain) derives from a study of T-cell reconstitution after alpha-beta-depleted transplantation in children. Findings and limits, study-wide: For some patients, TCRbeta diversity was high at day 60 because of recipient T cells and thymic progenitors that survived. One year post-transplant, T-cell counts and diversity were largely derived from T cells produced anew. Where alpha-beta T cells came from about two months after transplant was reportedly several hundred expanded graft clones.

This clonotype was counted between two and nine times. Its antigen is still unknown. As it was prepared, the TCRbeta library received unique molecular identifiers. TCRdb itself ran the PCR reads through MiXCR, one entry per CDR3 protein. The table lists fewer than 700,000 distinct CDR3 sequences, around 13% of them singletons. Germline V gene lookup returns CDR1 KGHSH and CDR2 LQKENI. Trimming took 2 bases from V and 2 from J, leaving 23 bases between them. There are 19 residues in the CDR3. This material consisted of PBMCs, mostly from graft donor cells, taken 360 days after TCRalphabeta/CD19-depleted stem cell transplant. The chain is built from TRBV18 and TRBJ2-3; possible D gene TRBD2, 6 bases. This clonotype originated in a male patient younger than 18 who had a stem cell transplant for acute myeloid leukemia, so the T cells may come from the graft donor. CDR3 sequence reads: CASSPVQMGLRIHTDTQYF. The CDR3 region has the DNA TGTGCCAGCTCACCAGTTCAGATGGGACTTCGCATCCACACAGATACGCAGTATTTT. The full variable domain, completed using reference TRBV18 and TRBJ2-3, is NAGVMQNPRHLVRRRGQEARLRCSPMKGHSHVYWYRQLPEEGLKFMVYLQKENIIDESGMPKERFSAEFPKEGPSILRIQQVVRGDSAAYFCASSPVQMGLRIHTDTQYFGPGTRLTVL.